This T cell receptor (beta chain) was captured in a study of spatial heterogeneity in lung cancer. Points from the study as a whole: Tumors with more nonsynonymous mutations had more expanded intratumoral alpha and beta TCRs. Counts of ubiquitous and regional expanded TCRs tracked ubiquitous and regional nonsynonymous mutations, respectively.

Specified time point: sample taken at primary tumor resection. Frozen PBMC, nontumor lung or tumor provided whole RNA, which was sequenced unsorted. V was pared by 6 bases and J by 4 bases, with 6 bases of the junction left unmatched. The germline CDR1 and CDR2 sequences are ENHRY and SYGVKD. The CDR3 has 14 residues. TCRdb reanalysed the 5' RACE reads using MiXCR and keeps one entry per CDR3 protein. The table includes around 100,000 distinct CDR3 sequences, 4.4% detected once. There are many counts of this clonotype. Its specificity is not known. Sequences were derived from lung tumor tissue, sampled at surgery. This chain links TRBV10-3 with TRBJ2-7, with 10 bases aligning to TRBD1. The clonotype was recovered from a male donor with early-stage non-small cell lung cancer. CDR3 in DNA: TGTGCCATCAGGTCCGGGACAGGGGTTTACGAGCAGTACTTC. This translates into CAIRSGTGVYEQYF.